One and the same sample provided the 29 T cell receptor beta chains below, sequenced in a study of blood T cells in healthy people across ages. The use of a sample-barcoded 5' primer and a J-beta primer mix characterized a second PCR of roughly 7 to 12 cycles. One entry per CDR3 protein results from TCRdb running MiXCR on the 5' RACE reads. The sample holds around 900,000 distinct CDR3 sequences, under 35% seen once. The sample taken for sequencing was blood. The receptors derive from a woman older than 75 in good health.

The chain employs TRBV19 and TRBJ2-1; 9 bases match TRBD2. Germline V gene sequence: CDR1 LNHDA, CDR2 SQIVND (reference sequence). With 5 bases clipped from V and 4 bases from J, the junction kept 6 bases outside the gene matches. This CDR3 comprises 15 residues. CDR3 bases: TGTGCCAGTAGTTTAAAGACTAGCGGATACAATGAGCAGTTCTTC. It encodes CASSLKTSGYNEQFF. Drawing the rest from reference TRBV19 and TRBJ2-1, the complete variable domain is DGGITQSPKYLFRKEGQNVTLSCEQNLNHDAMYWYRQDPGQGLRLIYYSQIVNDFQKGDIAEGYSVSREKKESFPLTVTSAQKNPTAFYLCASSLKTSGYNEQFFGPGTRLTVL.

This clonotype occurred once. The V and J genes are TRBV27 and TRBJ1-2, with TRBD1 matching 7 bases. This CDR3 region has 13 residues. Trimming at V came to 6 bases and at J to 7 bases, leaving 8 bases not matched to a gene. Germline V gene data show CDR1 as MNHEY and CDR2 as SMNVEV (reference sequence). The CDR3 DNA reads TGTGCCAGCAGCCGAACAGGGGTGTTTGGCTACACCTTC. This encodes CASSRTGVFGYTF.

This clonotype has only a few counts. V and J are TRBV28 and TRBJ1-4, with D possibly matching TRBD1 (5 bases). This CDR3 region has 15 residues. The ends were cut back, 7 bases at V and 0 bases at J, with 12 bases in the middle. In germline, CDR1 is MDHEN, CDR2 SYDVKM. The CDR3 sequence is CASTLGGATNEKLFF. For the CDR3, the DNA is TGTGCCAGCACCCTCGGGGGGGCAACTAATGAAAAACTGTTTTTT. The whole variable domain, filled in from reference TRBV28 and TRBJ1-4, reads DVKVTQSSRYLVKRTGEKVFLECVQDMDHENMFWYRQDPGLGLRLIYFSYDVKMKEKGDIPEGYSVSREKKERFSLILESASTNQTSMYLCASTLGGATNEKLFFGSGTQLSVL.

Details on this clonotype: The germline gene is not matched at one end of the junction; a read error may be the cause. V gene TRBV5-1 combines with J gene TRBJ2-3, with TRBD2 as a possible D gene (6 bases). The CDR3 length is 17 residues. Germline V gene lookup returns CDR1 SGHRS and CDR2 YFSETQ. CDR3 residues: CTSSLEGPGAGTDTQYF. The CDR3 DNA sequence: TGCACCAGCAGCTTGGAGGGCCCTGGGGCTGGCACAGATACGCAGTATTTT.

This clonotype showed up many times. The chain recombines TRBV6-2 or TRBV6-3 with TRBJ2-1, with TRBD2 matching 11 bases. With 5 bases clipped from V and 0 bases from J, the junction kept 18 bases outside the gene matches. Germline CDR1 is MNHEY and CDR2 is SVGEGT. The CDR3 sequence is 21 residues long. CDR3 sequence: CASSPLSLGSGGEGSYNEQFF. The DNA for the CDR3 is TGTGCCAGCAGTCCCCTATCGCTGGGTAGCGGGGGGGAGGGCTCCTACAATGAGCAGTTCTTC.

This clonotype was observed at least ten times. The V gene is TRBV5-1, the J gene TRBJ2-3, with 7 bases lining up with TRBD2. This CDR3 is built from 17 residues. V dropped 1 base and J dropped 0; count of bases not matched to a gene: 8. Looked up from germline, CDR1 is SGHRS and CDR2 is YFSETQ. Here the CDR3 reads CASSLRGEPRSTDTQYF. The CDR3 nucleotides are TGCGCCAGCAGCTTGCGGGGGGAGCCGAGGAGCACAGATACGCAGTATTTT.

V and J are TRBV5-4 and TRBJ1-2; the D is unclear. Trimming took 0 bases from V and 2 from J, leaving 11 bases between them. Germline CDR1 SGHNT, CDR2 YYREEE (reference sequence). This CDR3 has 15 amino acids. The CDR3 bases are TGTGCCAGCAGCTTGGAACAAATAGGGAACTATGGCTACACCTTC. The encoded protein is CASSLEQIGNYGYTF.

This clonotype was seen only a few times. The gene calls are TRBV20-1 and TRBJ2-7; D unclear. TRBJ2-5 matches the DNA end more closely, so the J call is doubtful. Germline V CDR1 and CDR2: DFQATT, SNEGSKA (reference sequence). The CDR3 is 15 amino acids. The CDR3 region has the DNA TGCAGTGCTAGAGCGCCCCTTCCGCTTACGGAGACCCAGTACTTC. Its translation: CSARAPLPLTETQYF.

This clonotype was counted only a few times. The gene calls are TRBV6-6 and TRBJ1-5, with D unclear. The ends were cut back, 11 bases at V and 4 bases at J, with 12 bases in the middle. The CDR3 runs 12 residues. CDR1 MNHNY and CDR2 SVGAGI come from the germline V gene (reference sequence). CDR3 protein: CACSMLNQPQHF. As DNA, the CDR3 is TGTGCCTGTTCGATGTTGAATCAGCCCCAGCATTTT.

The chain couples TRBV2 to TRBJ1-1; D perhaps matches TRBD1 (5 bases). The germline V gene encodes CDR1 SNHLY and CDR2 FYNNEI. V shed 6 bases and J shed 0 bases, with 11 bases lying between them. The CDR3 totals 14 residues. In nucleotides, the CDR3 is TGTGCCAGCAGAAACAGGATGATGAACACTGAAGCTTTCTTT. Residues: CASRNRMMNTEAFF. The variable domain in full, with the rest retrieved from reference TRBV2 and TRBJ1-1, is EPEVTQTPSHQVTQMGQEVILRCVPISNHLYFYWYRQILGQKVEFLVSFYNNEISEKSEIFDDQFSVERPDGSNFTLKIRSTKLEDSAMYFCASRNRMMNTEAFFGQGTRLTVV.

This clonotype appeared a few times. The CDR3 DNA reads TGTGCCGCCCAGGGGACAGCTTACGAGCAGTACTTC. Its translation is CAAQGTAYEQYF. This rearrangement joins TRBV28 to TRBJ2-7, with TRBD1 matching 7 bases. Looked up from germline, CDR1 is MDHEN and CDR2 is SYDVKM. CDR3 length: 12 amino acids. J lost 4 bases, V lost 11 bases, and 8 bases had no gene match.

This clonotype was seen ten or more times. The chain has TRBV5-1 and TRBJ2-4; 8 positions match TRBD2. The CDR3 has 17 residues. With 3 bases clipped from V and 1 base from J, the junction kept 9 bases outside the gene matches. Per the germline V gene, CDR1 is SGHRS and CDR2 is YFSETQ. CDR3 DNA sequence: TGCGCCAGCAGCTCCCCTGGAGCGGGGGAGGCCAAAAACATTCAGTACTTC. Protein: CASSSPGAGEAKNIQYF.

This clonotype was observed many times. An end of the junction differs from the germline gene, which may be a read error. DNA for the CDR3: TGCGCCAGCAGCATACAGGGGGCAAACACTGAAGCTTTCTTT. Translating gives CASSIQGANTEAFF. The chain has TRBV19 and TRBJ1-1, with TRBD1 matching over 9 bases. The V gene's germline CDR1 is LNHDA and CDR2 SQIVND (reference sequence). The CDR3 covers 14 residues.

This clonotype was seen repeatedly, ten times or more. V gene TRBV27 combines with J gene TRBJ2-1; D possibly corresponds to TRBD1 (5 bases). With 7 bases removed from V and 5 bases from J, the gap between germline ends came to 18 bases. CDR1 is MNHEY, CDR2 SMNVEV, per germline (reference sequence). The CDR3 spans 15 residues. The CDR3 DNA reads TGTGCCAGCAAAGGGGCGGAGATTCCCCACAATGAGCAGTTCTTC. As protein: CASKGAEIPHNEQFF.

This clonotype was seen at least ten times. The chain is built from TRBV7-2 and TRBJ2-5; a weak D match, TRBD1 (5 bases). Trimming removed 1 base at V and 1 base at J, with 10 bases between. The germline CDR1 and CDR2 sequences are SGHTA and FQGNSA. The CDR3 has 15 amino acids. In DNA, the CDR3 is TGTGCCAGCAGCTTAGGGGGCAGCCTCCAAGAGACCCAGTACTTC. Translation gives CASSLGGSLQETQYF.

Ten or more counts support this clonotype. This chain links TRBV7-2 with TRBJ1-6; D not certain. The CDR3 is 14 residues long. The V gene lost 5 bases and the J gene lost 9 bases, with 14 bases spanning the gap. The germline V gene encodes CDR1 SGHTA and CDR2 FQGNSA. The CDR3 reads CASSRLGGTSPLHF. The CDR3 nucleotides are TGTGCCAGCAGCCGACTGGGCGGAACTTCACCCCTCCACTTT.

This clonotype was observed at least ten times. The V call is TRBV3-1, the J call TRBJ1-2, with TRBD1 matching 8 bases. Per the germline V gene, CDR1 is LGHDT and CDR2 is YNNKEL (reference sequence). This CDR3 comprises 15 residues. J lost 3 bases, V lost 4 bases, and 7 bases had no gene match. The DNA of the CDR3 is TGTGCCAGCAGCCTTCCGGGACAGGCGTACTATGGCTACACCTTC. Amino acid sequence: CASSLPGQAYYGYTF.

As regards this clonotype: This may come from a read error, since a much larger clone is one base off. This rearrangement joins TRBV7-9 to TRBJ1-2; D is undetermined. This CDR3 is 15 amino acids long. Germline V gene lookup returns CDR1 SEHNR and CDR2 FQNEAQ (reference sequence). Trimming took off 8 bases at V and 4 bases at J, with 20 bases between the two ends. The CDR3 DNA follows: TGTGCCAGCGGCCCATACGAGGGCCCACTCTATGGCTACACCTTC. Protein: CASGPYEGPLYGYTF.

This chain uses TRBV5-1 with TRBJ1-1, with 7 bases that match TRBD1. CDR3 length: 13 residues. CDR1 is SGHRS, CDR2 YFSETQ, per germline. The junction had 8 bases not matched to a gene; V was cut back by 4 bases and J by 8 bases. The chain's CDR3 is CASSPTGTEEAFF. CDR3 nucleotide sequence: TGCGCCAGCAGCCCTACCGGGACAGAGGAAGCTTTCTTT.

This clonotype was seen many times. The chain combines TRBV12-3 or TRBV12-4 with TRBJ1-2; no clear D gene. Trimming removed 4 bases at V and 8 bases at J, with 17 bases between. The CDR3 is 14 residues long. The CDR3 DNA reads as TGTGCCAGCAGTTCGGTGACACCTTATTTGGGCTACACCTTC. Translated: CASSSVTPYLGYTF.

This clonotype was seen ten or more times. The chain links TRBV5-1 to TRBJ1-2, with D perhaps TRBD1 (6 bases). V lost 4 bases and J 3 bases, leaving 16 bases between the germline ends. The CDR3 has 15 residues. Germline V lookup: CDR1 SGHRS, CDR2 YFSETQ. The CDR3 DNA is TGCGCCAGCAGCCCCTCAGGGGTGGGATACTATGGCTACACCTTC. Its translation: CASSPSGVGYYGYTF.

Many counts were recorded for this clonotype. J is TRBJ2-5 and V is TRBV7-2; TRBD2 agrees at 7 bases. Germline V gene data show CDR1 as SGHTA and CDR2 as FQGNSA. The CDR3 is 14 amino acids. V was pared by 6 bases and J by 2 bases, with 6 bases of the junction left unmatched. DNA for the CDR3: TGTGCCAGCAGTCCGGGGGGTCGGCAAGAGACCCAGTACTTC. Protein product: CASSPGGRQETQYF.

This sequence joins TRBV3-1 and TRBJ2-2, with TRBD2 as a possible D gene (6 bases). With 1 base removed from V and 6 bases from J, the gap between germline ends came to 15 bases. The CDR3 is 16 amino acids. The germline V gene encodes CDR1 LGHDT and CDR2 YNNKEL (reference sequence). The DNA for the CDR3 is TGTGCCAGCAGCCAAGGTTGGAGGGGAAAGGCCGGGGAGCTGTTTTTT. Encoded protein: CASSQGWRGKAGELFF.

This chain joins TRBV6-4 and TRBJ1-1, with D tentatively TRBD1 (5 bases). The CDR3 consists of 16 residues. From germline, CDR1 is MRHNA and CDR2 SNTAGT. V lost 8 bases and J 4 bases, leaving 23 bases between the germline ends. The CDR3 region has the DNA TGTGCCAGCGCTAAGGAAAAGGGGACGGTCGGCACTGAAGCTTTCTTT. Translating it yields CASAKEKGTVGTEAFF.

This clonotype was counted many times. The chain links TRBV25-1 to TRBJ2-4; 7 nucleotides line up with TRBD1. The CDR3 length is 15 residues. Germline V CDR1 and CDR2: MGHDK, SYGVNS. The trim removed 1 base at V and 1 base at J, leaving 1 base unmatched. CDR3 DNA sequence: TGTGCCAGCAGTGAATTCAGGGGGGCCAAAAACATTCAGTACTTC. It encodes CASSEFRGAKNIQYF.

The chain recombines TRBV12-3 or TRBV12-4 with TRBJ2-5; D call uncertain. Trimming stripped 6 bases from V and 9 bases from J, with 8 bases between. This CDR3 has 10 amino acids. The CDR3 is CASSREAQYF. The CDR3 coding sequence is TGTGCCAGCAGCCGCGAGGCCCAGTACTTC.

This clonotype was picked up many times. The V call is TRBV6-6, the J call TRBJ2-5; no clear D gene. V was cut by 4 bases and J by 1 base, with 7 bases left in between. CDR1 and CDR2 (germline): MNHNY, SVGAGI (reference sequence). This CDR3 comprises 13 residues. The CDR3 DNA follows: TGTGCCAGCAGTTTACAGTTCCAAGAGACCCAGTACTTC. This sequence encodes CASSLQFQETQYF.

This clonotype was detected ten times or more. This rearrangement joins TRBV28 to TRBJ2-7; D is perhaps TRBD1 (5 bases). Germline V lookup: CDR1 MDHEN, CDR2 SYDVKM. This CDR3 contains 13 residues. Trimming stripped 2 bases from V and 3 bases from J, with 8 bases between. CDR3 DNA: TGTGCCAGCAGTTTAAGGCAGGGCTACGAGCAGTACTTC. Encoded protein: CASSLRQGYEQYF.

This clonotype was detected ten times or more. This sequence joins TRBV4-1 and TRBJ2-7, with 8 nucleotides matching TRBD1. Per germline, CDR1 MGHRA and CDR2 YSYEKL. J gave up 10 bases and V 1 base, and 6 bases lay outside the gene matches. The CDR3 totals 13 residues. CDR3 coding DNA: TGCGCCAGCAGCCAAGGGGACAGGAACTCCCAGTACTTC. Translating it yields CASSQGDRNSQYF.